A single sample is the source of the 23 T cell receptor beta chains below, sequenced in a study of regulatory T cells in long-lasting Graves disease. Time point of the sample: newly diagnosed GD, antithyroid drugs for less than 3 months. Construction of the TCR library relied on RNA isolated from PBMCs. Building of the TCR beta libraries involved iRepertoire HTBI primers and Arm-PCR of CDR3 regions. TCRdb fed the multiplex PCR reads into MiXCR, producing one record per CDR3 protein. The table shows hundreds of thousands of distinct CDR3 sequences, with roughly 17% occurring only once. These data were also reused for a study on T cells in Graves' hyperthyroidism and ophthalmopathy.

Sample: peripheral blood mononuclear cells (PBMCs), taken at new diagnosis, from a patient treated with antithyroid drugs. These receptors originate from a man in his forties or fifties with Graves disease.

This clonotype appeared many times. V usage is TRBV28 and J usage is TRBJ2-3; 10 bases fit TRBD1. CDR1 is MDHEN, CDR2 SYDVKM, per germline. Trimming cost V 8 bases and J 7 bases; bases outside gene matches: 12. The CDR3 loop spans 15 amino acids. The chain's CDR3 is CASVPGQGISNTQYF. CDR3 sequence (DNA): TGTGCCAGCGTCCCGGGACAGGGGATTTCGAATACGCAGTATTTT. Variable domain in full (rest from reference TRBV28 and TRBJ2-3): DVKVTQSSRYLVKRTGEKVFLECVQDMDHENMFWYRQDPGLGLRLIYFSYDVKMKEKGDIPEGYSVSREKKERFSLILESASTNQTSMYLCASVPGQGISNTQYFGPGTRLTVL.

This clonotype was detected a few times. The chain carries TRBV7-9 and TRBJ2-7; 9 nucleotides align to TRBD1. This CDR3 has 12 residues. J lost 5 bases, V lost 8 bases, and 4 bases had no gene match. The germline gives CDR1 SEHNR, CDR2 FQNEAQ (reference sequence). The CDR3 bases are TGTGCCAGCGGGACAGGGTCCCACGAGCAGTACTTC. Translation gives CASGTGSHEQYF.

This clonotype was found many times. This chain joins TRBV10-3 and TRBJ2-7; the match to TRBD2 covers 15 bases. J gave up 5 bases and V 8 bases, and 7 bases lay outside the gene matches. Per germline, CDR1 ENHRY and CDR2 SYGVKD. This CDR3 has 15 residues. The DNA for the CDR3 is TGTGCCATCGGACTAGCGGGGGGGCTCGGGGACGAGCAGTACTTC. Its protein is CAIGLAGGLGDEQYF.

This clonotype was detected a few times. The chain has TRBV7-8 and TRBJ1-5, with 9 nucleotides matching TRBD1. The trim removed 5 bases at V and 11 bases at J, leaving 10 bases unmatched. The CDR3 has 14 amino acids. Germline V gene lookup returns CDR1 SGHVS and CDR2 FQNEAQ. Here the CDR3 DNA reads TGTGCCAGCAGCGCCGACAGGGGGGGTTCGTCCCAGCATTTT. Its translation is CASSADRGGSSQHF.

At least ten counts were recorded for this clonotype. V is TRBV20-1 and J is TRBJ2-5, with D tentatively TRBD1 or TRBD2 (5 bases each). The germline V gene encodes CDR1 DFQATT and CDR2 SNEGSKA (reference sequence). V lost 7 bases and J 1 base, leaving 10 bases between the germline ends. The CDR3 has 12 amino acids. The CDR3 DNA reads as TGCAGTGGGGGGAACCTCCAAGAGACCCAGTACTTC. It translates to CSGGNLQETQYF.

This clonotype was observed a few times. CDR3 in amino acids: CASSANYNSPLHF. DNA of the CDR3: TGCGCCAGCAGTGCAAACTATAATTCACCCCTCCACTTT. V gene TRBV10-1 combines with J gene TRBJ1-6; no firm D call. Germline values: CDR1 WNHNN, CDR2 SYGVQD (reference sequence). The CDR3 length is 13 residues. Trimming took off 4 bases at V and 3 bases at J, with 4 bases between the two ends.

This clonotype was observed a handful of times. This chain joins TRBV19 and TRBJ2-1; no reliable D call. The CDR3 is 15 residues long. CDR1 and CDR2 (germline): LNHDA, SQIVND (reference sequence). With 5 bases removed from V and 1 base from J, the gap between germline ends came to 12 bases. The CDR3 DNA sequence: TGTGCCAGTAGTCTAAGACTGGGTTCCTACAATGAGCAGTTCTTC. It yields the protein CASSLRLGSYNEQFF.

For this clonotype: This may be a read error, as it is one base from a much larger clone. V and J are TRBV5-8 and TRBJ2-2, with unresolved D. Germline V gene sequence: CDR1 SGHTS, CDR2 YDEGEE. The CDR3 runs to 13 residues. CDR3 bases: TGTGCCAACAGCTTGTGGAACACCGGGGAGCTGTTTTTT. Translation gives CANSLWNTGELFF.

This clonotype was recorded many times. The chain employs TRBV4-3 and TRBJ2-5, with no clear D. Trimming took 3 bases from V and 1 from J, leaving 6 bases between them. There are 13 residues in the CDR3. Germline assignment: CDR1 LGHNA and CDR2 YSLEER. CDR3 in DNA: TGCGCCAGCAGCCAGACCACCCAAGAGACCCAGTACTTC. This gives the protein CASSQTTQETQYF.

This clonotype showed up many times. J is TRBJ1-2 and V is TRBV7-9; D might be TRBD1 (5 bases). The CDR3 consists of 13 residues. V lost 5 bases to trimming and J lost 8 bases, with 15 bases between them. Germline V gene lookup returns CDR1 SEHNR and CDR2 FQNEAQ (reference sequence). The CDR3 coding sequence is TGTGCCAGCAGCGGGATGGGGGGGTACGGCTACACCTTC. Amino acid sequence: CASSGMGGYGYTF. The entire variable domain, with the rest obtained from reference TRBV7-9 and TRBJ1-2, is as follows: DTGVSQNPRHKITKRGQNVTFRCDPISEHNRLYWYRQTLGQGPEFLTYFQNEAQLEKSRLLSDRFSAERPKGSFSTLEIQRTEQGDSAMYLCASSGMGGYGYTFGSGTRLTVV.

The sample holds many counts of this clonotype. This sequence joins TRBV3-1 and TRBJ2-7, with D possibly TRBD2 on 6 matching bases. The germline V gene encodes CDR1 LGHDT and CDR2 YNNKEL (reference sequence). With 3 bases removed from V and 2 bases from J, the gap between germline ends came to 17 bases. The CDR3 runs to 16 residues. DNA of the CDR3: TGTGCCAGCAGCCAGGGGCCGGGACTGGTAACCTACGAGCAGTACTTC. Protein sequence: CASSQGPGLVTYEQYF.

This clonotype was seen repeatedly, ten times or more. The chain combines TRBV7-9 with TRBJ2-5; D unresolved. The CDR3 runs 18 residues. The V end lost 0 bases, the J end lost 0 bases, and 17 bases lay between the germline ends. Germline lookup yields CDR1 SEHNR and CDR2 FQNEAQ (reference sequence). CDR3 DNA sequence: TGTGCCAGCAGCTTAGCCCCGCGTGCTGTCTGGTACCAAGAGACCCAGTACTTC. Encoded protein: CASSLAPRAVWYQETQYF. Using reference TRBV7-9 and TRBJ2-5 for the parts outside the CDR3, the full variable domain is DTGVSQNPRHKITKRGQNVTFRCDPISEHNRLYWYRQTLGQGPEFLTYFQNEAQLEKSRLLSDRFSAERPKGSFSTLEIQRTEQGDSAMYLCASSLAPRAVWYQETQYFGPGTRLLVL.

V and J are TRBV5-1 and TRBJ1-1; TRBD1 matches 8 bases. CDR1 and CDR2 from the germline V gene are SGHRS and YFSETQ. V lost 0 bases to trimming and J lost 6 bases; unmatched junction nucleotides: 10. The CDR3 totals 16 residues. The DNA of the CDR3 is TGCGCCAGCAGCTTGGACGGCAGGGGGCACAACGCTGAAGCTTTCTTT. Translating gives CASSLDGRGHNAEAFF.

As regards this clonotype: The CDR3 end shows no conserved phenylalanine or tryptophan, and so a read error is likely. The chain couples TRBV15 to TRBJ2-7; D might be TRBD1 (5 bases). CDR3 length equals 17 residues. The germline V gene encodes CDR1 LNHNV and CDR2 YYDKDF (reference sequence). The V end was cut by 3 bases, the J end by 2 bases, with 20 bases between. CDR3 region: CATSSLIRATSPYEQYS. In nucleotides, the CDR3 is TGTGCCACCAGCAGCTTGATCAGGGCCACCTCGCCCTACGAGCAGTACTCC.

This clonotype was detected ten times or more. The chain links TRBV2 to TRBJ1-5; D call uncertain. V gave up 3 bases and J gave up 1 base, with 10 bases separating them. The CDR3 covers 15 residues. From germline, CDR1 is SNHLY and CDR2 FYNNEI. CDR3 sequence reads: CASSESAHSNQPQHF. In DNA form, the CDR3 reads TGTGCCAGCAGTGAGTCGGCACACAGCAATCAGCCCCAGCATTTT.

This chain connects TRBV11-2 to TRBJ2-7; D might be TRBD1 (6 bases). This CDR3 has 15 amino acids. The germline gives CDR1 SGHAT, CDR2 FQNNGV. Trimming took off 5 bases at V and 2 bases at J, with 16 bases between the two ends. The CDR3 sequence is CASSPVGTRTYEQYF. CDR3 DNA: TGTGCCAGCAGCCCAGTGGGGACAAGGACCTACGAGCAGTACTTC.

This sequence joins TRBV6-1 and TRBJ1-3; the match to TRBD1 covers 7 bases. The CDR3 length is 15 residues. The J segment lost 2 bases and the V segment lost 5 bases, leaving 6 bases of the junction unmatched. Germline V gene sequence: CDR1 MNHNS, CDR2 SASEGT. CDR3 nucleotide sequence: TGTGCCAGCAGTCCTCGACAGGGTCCTGGAAACACCATATATTTT. The encoded protein is CASSPRQGPGNTIYF.

The chain's CDR3 is CASSGGPGTEAFF. CDR3 bases: TGTGCCAGCAGCGGAGGGCCTGGCACTGAAGCTTTCTTT. The J gene is TRBJ1-1, the V gene TRBV28; D call uncertain. V was cut by 6 bases and J by 4 bases, with 12 bases left in between. The CDR3 extends over 13 amino acids. Germline lookup yields CDR1 MDHEN and CDR2 SYDVKM.

J is TRBJ1-6 and V is TRBV5-1; 8 bases match TRBD1. There are 15 residues in the CDR3. With V trimmed by 4 bases and J by 7 bases, 7 bases remained unmatched. Germline values: CDR1 SGHRS, CDR2 YFSETQ. The CDR3 bases are TGCGCCAGCAGCGTAACAGGGGGTAGCAATTCACCCCTCCACTTT. Its protein is CASSVTGGSNSPLHF.

The chain couples TRBV5-1 to TRBJ1-3; D is unclear. The germline V gene has CDR1 SGHRS and CDR2 YFSETQ. V was clipped by 0 bases and J by 0 bases, with 13 bases between them. This CDR3 is built from 17 residues. The CDR3 DNA sequence: TGCGCCAGCAGCTTGGATCGGGGAGCGCTCTCTGGAAACACCATATATTTT. This translates into CASSLDRGALSGNTIYF.

The chain is built from TRBV28 and TRBJ2-7, with D perhaps TRBD1 or TRBD2 (5 bases each). V was shortened by 5 bases and J by 2 bases, with 16 bases between the two germline ends. Per germline, CDR1 MDHEN and CDR2 SYDVKM. The CDR3 length is 15 residues. CDR3 amino acids: CASSPGTGNPYEQYF. CDR3 nucleotides: TGTGCCAGCAGTCCCGGGACGGGTAATCCCTACGAGCAGTACTTC.

This clonotype was seen a few times. V gene TRBV6-1 combines with J gene TRBJ2-5; 10 positions agree with TRBD2. Looked up from germline, CDR1 is MNHNS and CDR2 is SASEGT. The CDR3 has 17 amino acids. Trimming cost V 1 base and J 4 bases; bases outside gene matches: 9. The CDR3 sequence: CASSEGSSGSLGETQYF. The CDR3 DNA follows: TGTGCCAGCAGTGAAGGTTCTAGCGGGAGCCTTGGAGAGACCCAGTACTTC.

There are many counts of this clonotype. The V gene is TRBV29-1, the J gene TRBJ1-1; D uncertain. Looked up from germline, CDR1 is SQVTM and CDR2 is ANQGSEA. V gave up 4 bases and J gave up 0 bases, with 12 bases separating them. This CDR3 spans 14 amino acids. The CDR3 loop is CSVVGEGLNTEAFF. The CDR3 bases are TGCAGCGTTGTCGGTGAGGGCTTGAACACTGAAGCTTTCTTT. Complete variable domain (other parts from reference TRBV29-1 and TRBJ1-1): SAVISQKPSRDICQRGTSLTIQCQVDSQVTMMFWYRQQPGQSLTLIATANQGSEATYESGFVIDKFPISRPNLTFSTLTVSNMSPEDSSIYLCSVVGEGLNTEAFFGQGTRLTVV.